These 19 T cell receptor beta chains share one sample of origin, sequenced in a study of blood T cell repertoires in COVID-19. TCRdb's table, derived via immunoSEQ multiplex PCR, lists solely in-frame clones and lacks some. The data hold about 69,000 clones, with more than 70% observed a single time. Sequencing was done on a sample of peripheral blood. The receptors were sampled from a human donor in a cohort sampled during active COVID-19.

The V and J genes are TRBV6-5 and TRBJ1-5, with TRBD1 matching 7 bases. The CDR3 has 15 amino acids. Germline V gives CDR1 MNHEY, CDR2 SVGAGI. Trimming removed 6 bases from V and 2 bases from J; junction bases left unmatched: 7. The CDR3 region is CASSVDRDGNQPQHF. The CDR3 DNA reads as TGTGCCAGCAGCGTAGACAGGGATGGCAATCAGCCCCAGCATTTT.

This clone showed up just once. The chain is built from TRBV3-1 (or the pseudogene TRBV3-2) and TRBJ1-1, with 11 bases identical to TRBD1. Per germline, CDR1 LGHDT and CDR2 YNNKEL (reference sequence). The J segment lost 4 bases and the V segment lost 0 bases, leaving 4 bases of the junction unmatched. This CDR3 contains 16 residues. The CDR3 loop reads CASSQDPGQGGTEAFF. In DNA, the CDR3 is TGTGCCAGCAGCCAAGACCCGGGACAGGGGGGCACTGAAGCTTTCTTT.

The chain carries TRBV15 and TRBJ1-5; 7 positions match TRBD1. J was trimmed by 4 bases and V by 0 bases; bases with no gene match: 6. Germline CDR1 LNHNV, CDR2 YYDKDF (reference sequence). The CDR3 extends over 16 amino acids. The CDR3 region is CATSRERDSLNQPQHF. The DNA of the CDR3 is TGTGCCACCAGCAGAGAACGGGACAGTTTAAATCAGCCCCAGCATTTT.

The rearrangement joins TRBV6-2 or TRBV6-3 to TRBJ1-2, with D perhaps TRBD1 (6 bases). Germline V gene data show CDR1 as MNHEY and CDR2 as SVGEGT. The length of the CDR3 is 12 residues. With 5 bases removed from V and 8 bases from J, the gap between germline ends came to 12 bases. The CDR3 region is CASSQQGGGYTF. The CDR3 DNA reads as TGTGCCAGCAGTCAACAGGGTGGAGGCTACACCTTC.

This clone has just one count. The chain employs TRBV5-1 and TRBJ2-2; 12 bases are shared with TRBD1. There are 17 residues in the CDR3. CDR1 is SGHRS, CDR2 YFSETQ, per germline. The V and J ends lost 4 bases and 6 bases, in that order; junction bases with no gene match: 10. CDR3 sequence: CASSPLSGTGGSGELFF. DNA of the CDR3: TGCGCCAGCAGCCCCTTATCCGGGACAGGGGGCTCCGGGGAGCTGTTTTTT.

The gene calls are TRBV28 and TRBJ2-7; 9 bases fit TRBD1. V shed 5 bases, J shed 7 bases, and the junction held 9 bases outside the gene matches. The germline gives CDR1 MDHEN, CDR2 SYDVKM. This CDR3 is built from 14 residues. The CDR3 loop reads CASSPPGTGWEQYF. In nucleotides, the CDR3 is TGTGCCAGCAGTCCCCCCGGGACAGGGTGGGAGCAGTACTTC.

The chain has TRBV7-9 and TRBJ2-7, with TRBD1 matching over 9 bases. The CDR3 is 14 amino acids. Trimming at V came to 5 bases and at J to 2 bases, leaving 4 bases not matched to a gene. Germline V lookup: CDR1 SEHNR, CDR2 FQNEAQ (reference sequence). The CDR3 reads CASSQGQGTYEQYF. The CDR3 DNA reads as TGTGCCAGCAGCCAGGGACAGGGAACCTACGAGCAGTACTTC.

This clone was recorded a few times. The chain combines TRBV10-3 with TRBJ2-2; TRBD1 aligns across 9 bases. This CDR3 has 17 residues. V dropped 11 bases and J dropped 3; count of bases not matched to a gene: 16. Germline CDR1 and CDR2: ENHRY and SYGVKD. Written as DNA, the CDR3 is TGTGCCGCACTTCAGGCCGGGACAGGGTTACACACCGGGGAGCTGTTTTTT. Its protein product is CAALQAGTGLHTGELFF.

There are a few counts of this clone. The rearrangement links TRBV14 to TRBJ1-4, with D possibly being TRBD1 (5 bases). The CDR3 has 15 amino acids. The germline CDR1 and CDR2 sequences are SGHDN and FVKESK. The V gene lost 0 bases and the J gene lost 8 bases, with 13 bases spanning the gap. The CDR3 nucleotides are TGTGCCAGCAGCCAAGAGTCAGGGTACTTCGAAAAACTGTTTTTT. Amino acids: CASSQESGYFEKLFF.

The gene calls are TRBV20-1 and TRBJ1-5; D unresolved. Germline V CDR1 and CDR2: DFQATT, SNEGSKA (reference sequence). V was shortened by 3 bases and J by 0 bases, with 9 bases between the two germline ends. The CDR3 has 14 amino acids. This CDR3 reads CSASDAGSNQPQHF. The CDR3 DNA follows: TGCAGTGCTAGTGACGCAGGTAGCAATCAGCCCCAGCATTTT.

The DNA of the CDR3 is TGTGCCAGCAGCGTAGAAAGGGGGCCTGGAGAGACCCAGTACTTC. As protein: CASSVERGPGETQYF. V gene TRBV9 combines with J gene TRBJ2-5, with TRBD1 matching over 7 bases. Per the germline V gene, CDR1 is SGDLS and CDR2 is YYNGEE. This CDR3 comprises 15 residues. V was clipped by 0 bases and J by 4 bases; unmatched bases: 6.

The chain couples TRBV5-4 to TRBJ1-2; 7 bases align to TRBD1. Per germline, CDR1 SGHNT and CDR2 YYREEE (reference sequence). The V gene end was trimmed by 2 bases and the J gene end by 0 bases; junction bases not matched to a gene: 4. CDR3 length: 15 amino acids. The CDR3 nucleotides read TGTGCCAGCAGCTTTGCGGACAGGTCTAACTATGGCTACACCTTC. This codes for CASSFADRSNYGYTF.

The J gene is TRBJ1-6, the V gene TRBV24-1; TRBD1 agrees at 9 bases. V was pared by 7 bases and J by 7 bases, with 16 bases of the junction left unmatched. This CDR3 has 18 residues. Germline V gives CDR1 KGHDR, CDR2 SFDVKD. This chain's CDR3 is CATRSGQGKKRPNSPLHF. The CDR3 region has the DNA TGTGCCACCAGATCGGGACAGGGAAAAAAGCGTCCAAATTCACCCCTCCACTTT.

CDR3 protein: CSVQREGYEQYF. As DNA, the CDR3 is TGCAGCGTTCAACGGGAGGGTTACGAGCAGTACTTC. The chain recombines TRBV29-1 with TRBJ2-7; TRBD2 matches at 8 bases. V gave up 5 bases and J gave up 4 bases; unmatched junction bases: 4. CDR1 and CDR2 from the germline V gene are SQVTM and ANQGSEA. This CDR3 is built from 12 residues.

The chain uses TRBV21-1 and TRBJ2-3; the table names TRBD2, a call not compared with the DNA. TRBV21-1 is termed a pseudogene. There are 17 residues in the CDR3. The chain's CDR3 is CASSKVASAGGTDTQYF. CDR3 bases: TGTGCCAGCAGCAAAGTTGCCTCCGCGGGAGGCACAGATACGCAGTATTTT.

V and J are TRBV6-5 and TRBJ2-5, with a possible D match to TRBD1 (6 bases). Trimming left V 8 bases short and J 2 bases short, with 15 bases between. The CDR3 extends over 14 amino acids. From germline, CDR1 is MNHEY and CDR2 SVGAGI. DNA for the CDR3: TGTGCCAGCGACCCGACAGGCGCACAAGAGACCCAGTACTTC. Translating gives CASDPTGAQETQYF.

The chain has TRBV5-1 and TRBJ2-3; D gene ambiguous. Trimming stripped 1 base from V and 1 base from J, with 4 bases between. The CDR3 spans 13 residues. The germline CDR1 and CDR2 sequences are SGHRS and YFSETQ. CDR3 region: CASSLSGTDTQYF. CDR3 nucleotides: TGCGCCAGCAGCTTGTCGGGCACAGATACGCAGTATTTT.

The genes are TRBV11-2 and TRBJ1-1, with D unresolved. With 1 base removed from V and 6 bases from J, the gap between germline ends came to 12 bases. This CDR3 has 14 amino acids. CDR1 is SGHAT, CDR2 FQNNGV, per germline. DNA for the CDR3: TGTGCCAGCAGCTTAGCGGGGAACCTCCCTGAAGCTTTCTTT. Translated, it gives CASSLAGNLPEAFF.

V usage is TRBV5-4 and J usage is TRBJ2-5, with D possibly being TRBD2 (7 bases). The CDR3 contains 14 residues. The V gene lost 1 base and the J gene lost 4 bases, with 11 bases spanning the gap. Germline CDR1 and CDR2: SGHNT and YYREEE (reference sequence). CDR3 loop: CASSLQGRGETQYF. The CDR3 DNA follows: TGTGCCAGCAGCTTGCAGGGGAGGGGAGAGACCCAGTACTTC.